The 27 T cell receptor beta chains reported below all come from one sample, sequenced in a study of T cells after yellow fever vaccination. One entry per CDR3 protein results from TCRdb running MiXCR on the 5' RACE reads. Of fewer than 350,000 distinct CDR3 sequences in the sample, 8.7% were seen once. This material consisted of PBMCs, taken on the day of the first yellow fever vaccination. The receptors come from a man younger than 35 who received the YFV17D yellow fever vaccine.

This clonotype has more than one count but fewer than ten. The chain has TRBV6-1 and TRBJ2-7; D perhaps matches TRBD1 (8 bases). The ends were cut back, 6 bases at V and 1 base at J, with 16 bases in the middle. Germline V lookup: CDR1 MNHNS, CDR2 SASEGT. CDR3 size: 15 residues. This CDR3 is CASRRYRGGSYEQYF. Written as DNA, the CDR3 is TGTGCCAGCAGACGCTACAGGGGGGGGTCCTACGAGCAGTACTTC.

This chain uses TRBV4-2 with TRBJ2-1, with D hard to call. The V gene's germline CDR1 is LGHNA and CDR2 YNFKEQ. The CDR3 covers 16 residues. Trimming removed 1 base from V and 1 base from J, with 11 bases in between. Written as DNA, the CDR3 is TGTGCCAGCAGCCAAGTAGAACTTGATTCCTACAATGAGCAGTTCTTC. Protein: CASSQVELDSYNEQFF.

The table lists this clonotype with a few counts. The gene calls are TRBV4-2 and TRBJ2-1; D gene ambiguous. The CDR3 runs 13 residues. Trimming left V 1 base short and J 8 bases short, with 9 bases between. Germline V lookup: CDR1 LGHNA, CDR2 YNFKEQ. The CDR3 DNA follows: TGTGCCAGCAGCCAAGGACGCCCGGATGAGCAGTTCTTC. This encodes CASSQGRPDEQFF.

This clonotype was seen many times. The chain carries TRBV20-1 and TRBJ1-6; TRBD1 agrees at 7 bases. Germline V CDR1 and CDR2: DFQATT, SNEGSKA (reference sequence). The trim removed 6 bases at V and 1 base at J, leaving 12 bases unmatched. This CDR3 comprises 17 residues. CDR3 region: CSAQGGRGRSYNSPLHF. The CDR3 DNA reads TGCAGTGCCCAGGGGGGACGGGGGCGGTCCTATAATTCACCCCTCCACTTT.

A few counts support this clonotype. The genes are TRBV5-1 and TRBJ1-4; D not certain. The CDR3 sequence is 13 residues long. V dropped 4 bases and J dropped 12 bases, with 16 bases sitting between them. CDR1 is SGHRS and CDR2 is YFSETQ in the germline V gene. CDR3 nucleotide sequence: TGCGCCAGCAGCGGCGGACCTAATGGGGAACTGTTTTTT. This sequence encodes CASSGGPNGELFF.

V usage is TRBV20-1 and J usage is TRBJ2-3; tentatively, D is TRBD2 (6 bases). CDR3 length: 14 residues. V lost 1 base and J 4 bases, leaving 12 bases between the germline ends. Germline V gives CDR1 DFQATT, CDR2 SNEGSKA (reference sequence). CDR3 sequence (DNA): TGCAGTGCTAGAGCGCCCCCGGGGGCAGATACGCAGTATTTT. This encodes CSARAPPGADTQYF.

This clonotype was picked up many times. This chain uses TRBV5-6 with TRBJ1-6; no definite D call. V shed 6 bases and J shed 7 bases, with 8 bases lying between them. CDR1 and CDR2 from the germline V gene are SGHDT and YYEEEE. This CDR3 comprises 12 residues. The CDR3 DNA reads as TGTGCCAGCACCGTCTGGAATTCACCCCTCCACTTT. This translates into CASTVWNSPLHF.

For the CDR3, the DNA is TGTGCCAGTAGCCTAATCGGGACAGCGAATCAGCCCCAGCATTTT. Its translation: CASSLIGTANQPQHF. The chain employs TRBV19 and TRBJ1-5, with 7 bases lining up with TRBD1. This CDR3 comprises 15 residues. Germline V gives CDR1 LNHDA, CDR2 SQIVND (reference sequence). After removal of 6 bases from V and 4 bases from J, the junction contained 9 bases not matched to a gene.

DNA of the CDR3: TGTGCCAGCTCACCACCGGGGGTAGGAGAGACCCAGTACTTC. Translation gives CASSPPGVGETQYF. The chain joins TRBV18 to TRBJ2-5; D may match TRBD1 or TRBD2 (5 bases each). V gave up 0 bases and J gave up 4 bases, with 9 bases separating them. The CDR3 is 14 amino acids. CDR1 is KGHSH and CDR2 is LQKENI in the germline V gene.

This clonotype was counted many times. V usage is TRBV7-2 and J usage is TRBJ1-1; 7 bases line up with TRBD1. Germline V CDR1 and CDR2: SGHTA, FQGNSA. The CDR3 covers 15 residues. The junction had 5 bases not matched to a gene; V was cut back by 1 base and J by 3 bases. CDR3 bases: TGTGCCAGCAGCTTAGGGGAGGGGGCTGACACTGAAGCTTTCTTT. Protein product: CASSLGEGADTEAFF.

A few counts support this clonotype. The chain uses TRBV29-1 and TRBJ2-1; 9 bases are a match to TRBD2. The CDR3 contains 13 residues. The ends lost 8 bases at V and 0 bases at J; junction bases unmatched: 2. Per germline, CDR1 SQVTM and CDR2 ANQGSEA. The CDR3: CSTSGLSYNEQFF. The CDR3 coding sequence is TGCAGCACTAGCGGGCTCTCCTACAATGAGCAGTTCTTC.

CDR3 DNA sequence: TGTGCCAGCAGCCGGCACACTGAAGCTTTCTTT. Amino acids: CASSRHTEAFF. This chain connects TRBV3-1 to TRBJ1-1, with no clear D. The germline gives CDR1 LGHDT, CDR2 YNNKEL (reference sequence). Trimming removed 4 bases from V and 3 bases from J, with 3 bases in between. The CDR3 consists of 11 residues. The variable domain in full, completed from reference TRBV3-1 and TRBJ1-1, reads DTAVSQTPKYLVTQMGNDKSIKCEQNLGHDTMYWYKQDSKKFLKIMFSYNNKELIINETVPNRFSPKSPDKAHLNLHINSLELGDSAVYFCASSRHTEAFFGQGTRLTVV.

Only a few counts were recorded for this clonotype. This chain links TRBV5-1 with TRBJ1-3; D remains unclear. CDR1 SGHRS and CDR2 YFSETQ come from the germline V gene. Between the trimmed V and J ends, which lost 7 bases and 4 bases, there was a span of 12 bases. The CDR3 covers 13 residues. In DNA form, the CDR3 reads TGCGCCAGCTCAGATCCGGGAGGAAACACCATATATTTT. Its protein product is CASSDPGGNTIYF.

The chain joins TRBV12-3 or TRBV12-4 to TRBJ1-1, with unresolved D. Trimming pared 1 base from V and 4 bases from J, leaving 13 bases between. This CDR3 region has 15 residues. CDR3 in amino acids: CASSLGWAEATEAFF. The CDR3 coding sequence is TGTGCCAGCAGTTTAGGGTGGGCCGAAGCCACTGAAGCTTTCTTT.

This clonotype was seen ten or more times. The gene calls are TRBV7-2 and TRBJ2-7, with 9 bases fitting TRBD1. The CDR3 is 15 residues long. V lost 1 base, J lost 1 base, and 2 bases stayed unmatched. Looked up from germline, CDR1 is SGHTA and CDR2 is FQGNSA. DNA of the CDR3: TGTGCCAGCAGCTTAGTCGGACAGGGGTCCTACGAGCAGTACGTC. Protein product: CASSLVGQGSYEQYV.

This clonotype was observed a few times. V is TRBV11-3 and J is TRBJ1-1, with TRBD1 matching over 7 bases. This CDR3 has 19 residues. V lost 4 bases, J lost 5 bases, and 22 bases stayed unmatched. Germline V gives CDR1 SGHNT, CDR2 YENEEA. CDR3 region: CASSYEGASHQGGRTEAFF. CDR3 DNA: TGTGCCAGCAGCTATGAGGGGGCCAGCCATCAAGGGGGAAGGACTGAAGCTTTCTTT.

Here the CDR3 reads CASSLVTQATGELFF. The CDR3 DNA follows: TGCGCCAGCAGCTTGGTTACTCAGGCCACCGGGGAGCTGTTTTTT. V gene TRBV5-1 combines with J gene TRBJ2-2, with D uncertain. V was pared by 0 bases and J by 4 bases, with 10 bases between. Germline V gene data show CDR1 as SGHRS and CDR2 as YFSETQ. The CDR3 extends over 15 amino acids.

This clonotype appeared a few times. CDR3 loop: CASSKIRTVSSYNEQFF. The DNA for the CDR3 is TGTGCCAGCAGTAAAATACGGACTGTCAGCTCCTACAATGAGCAGTTCTTC. The chain combines TRBV6-2 or TRBV6-3 with TRBJ2-1; possibly TRBD2 for D (5 bases). The V and J ends lost 5 bases and 0 bases respectively, with 17 bases between them. This CDR3 comprises 17 residues. Germline V gives CDR1 MNHEY, CDR2 SVGEGT.

The V and J genes are TRBV9 and TRBJ1-4; D is uncertain. V lost 1 base to trimming and J lost 8 bases, with 9 bases between them. Per germline, CDR1 SGDLS and CDR2 YYNGEE. The CDR3 totals 13 residues. CDR3: CASSVLGEEKLFF. For the CDR3, the DNA is TGTGCCAGCAGCGTACTGGGAGAAGAAAAACTGTTTTTT.

This clonotype was counted ten times or more. This chain connects TRBV7-2 to TRBJ1-5; no definite D call. Deletions cut 2 bases from V and 0 bases from J, with 8 bases between. CDR1 and CDR2 from the germline V gene are SGHTA and FQGNSA. This CDR3 is 15 amino acids long. CDR3 in DNA: TGTGCCAGCAGCTTAAAGTATTATAGCAATCAGCCCCAGCATTTT. It encodes CASSLKYYSNQPQHF.

The chain combines TRBV6-2 or TRBV6-3 with TRBJ2-1; 7 nucleotides agree with TRBD1. Germline-derived CDR1 and CDR2 are MNHEY and SVGEGT. With 5 bases clipped from V and 4 bases from J, the junction kept 8 bases outside the gene matches. The CDR3 has 15 amino acids. The CDR3 DNA is TGTGCCAGCAGTAAGGGGGCGTTCCCGTACAATGAGCAGTTCTTC. This encodes CASSKGAFPYNEQFF.

This clonotype was found a few times. The rearrangement uses TRBV15 and TRBJ1-1; D gene unclear. V lost 0 bases and J lost 0, with 5 bases in between. Germline assignment: CDR1 LNHNV and CDR2 YYDKDF (reference sequence). There are 14 residues in the CDR3. For the CDR3, the DNA is TGTGCCACCAGCAGAGATACCATGAACACTGAAGCTTTCTTT. It specifies CATSRDTMNTEAFF.

The table lists this clonotype with many counts. The chain joins TRBV10-3 to TRBJ2-7; D remains unclear. The CDR3 extends over 15 amino acids. The V gene lost 10 bases and the J gene lost 0 bases, with 19 bases spanning the gap. Looked up from germline, CDR1 is ENHRY and CDR2 is SYGVKD. The CDR3 nucleotides are TGTGCCAGCTCGCTCGGACCCAGGAGCTCCTACGAGCAGTACGTC. Encoded protein: CASSLGPRSSYEQYV.

The J gene is TRBJ1-5, the V gene TRBV4-1; TRBD1 matches at 8 bases. The CDR3 loop spans 14 amino acids. The ends lost 4 bases at V and 7 bases at J; junction bases unmatched: 6. In germline, CDR1 is MGHRA, CDR2 YSYEKL. The CDR3: CASSPQGAEQPQHF. In nucleotides, the CDR3 is TGCGCCAGCAGCCCTCAGGGGGCGGAACAGCCCCAGCATTTT.

This clonotype appeared a few times. This rearrangement joins TRBV10-3 to TRBJ2-2; D is ambiguous. The CDR3 is made up of 14 amino acids. V was trimmed by 2 bases and J by 11 bases, leaving 15 bases between them. CDR1 and CDR2 from the germline V gene are ENHRY and SYGVKD. The CDR3: CAISEGDMTSELFF. CDR3 in DNA: TGTGCCATCAGTGAGGGTGACATGACTTCCGAGCTGTTTTTT.

The table lists this clonotype with a few counts. This chain connects TRBV4-1 to TRBJ2-7; D gene uncertain. Germline CDR1 is MGHRA and CDR2 is YSYEKL. The CDR3 is made up of 14 amino acids. V was trimmed by 0 bases and J by 2 bases, leaving 8 bases between them. Here the CDR3 DNA reads TGCGCCAGCAGCCAAGATGTAAAGGCCTACGAGCAGTACTTC. This codes for CASSQDVKAYEQYF.

V gene TRBV28 combines with J gene TRBJ2-7; tentative D call: TRBD2 (6 bases). The germline V gene has CDR1 MDHEN and CDR2 SYDVKM. The V end was cut by 6 bases, the J end by 2 bases, with 14 bases between. The CDR3 spans 14 residues. Here the CDR3 DNA reads TGTGCCAGCAGCGTGGGAGGTACCCCCTACGAGCAGTACGTC. Residues: CASSVGGTPYEQYV.